This TCR beta chain was identified during a study of cytomegalovirus exposure and HLA in healthy donors (dated by TCRdb to about 2017). About the investigation overall: An earlier analysis of approximately 640 of the donors reported 250 to 300 Gb of sequence data and more than 90 million unique TCR beta sequences from 150 million to 200 million T cells. Approximately 310 gigabases of sequencing data and tens of millions of unique TCR sequences were included in an early release covering under 650 HLA-typed donors. Of the approximately 400 genotyped donors, around 81% fell in the genetic ancestry cluster associated with self-reported Caucasian donors. The aim of the study was to test whether cataloging public T cell receptors could identify signatures of past pathogen exposure. Using immunosequencing, the study profiled T cell repertoires from fewer than 850 subjects and related those repertoires to cytomegalovirus serostatus. A separate validation cohort of roughly 120 different subjects was used in addition to the approximately 670-subject first cohort. The study combined high-throughput TCR immunosequencing, statistical association of individual TCRs with disease status, and machine learning to predict cytomegalovirus infection status. To study patterns of TCR occurrence, a later analysis re-analyzed previously published TCR beta repertoires from 550 to 800 donors and added high-resolution HLA genotyping. Rather than drawing on any new phenotypic data, the later analysis identified candidate immune exposures from TCR beta sequences and the way those sequences occurred across donors. An earlier analysis of roughly 600 of the donors used high-throughput TCR beta sequencing to judge whether each TCR beta V gene segment behaved as functional or pseudogenic. Donor age, sex, ethnicity and CMV serostatus were compiled alongside the repertoire data. In a later genetic analysis, genome-wide SNP genotypes for about three fifths of the roughly 670 donors were used, and that subset was treated as a discovery cohort. Every discovery cohort repertoire had been produced on one sequencing platform. Class I and class II HLA loci were covered by the typing at four-digit resolution. The number of donors typed differed by locus, with roughly 620-630 for A, B, C, DRB1 and DQB1, around 500 for DQA1, 606 for DPA1, and around 460 for DPB1. Roughly 5 DR-DQ haplotypes were handled as single units for association and clustering because linkage in the cohort was strong. On average, 235,054 unique TCR beta nucleotide sequences were sequenced per donor among about 400 genotyped donors of the cohort, with roughly 18% of those sequences being non-productive.

CDR1 and CDR2 are drawn from the germline V gene: SGHTA, FQGNSA. From cysteine to phenylalanine, the CDR3 is 14 amino acids long. Solely the CDR3 DNA is kept, with 42 bases framed from the first base. V is trimmed back by 1 base and J by 3 bases, and the junction contains 3 bases that no gene match accounts for. As concerns this clone: No antigen is known for it. Base qualities were left out, and no much larger clone turns up one base away.

Results the study describes overall, beyond this receptor: Because some donors lacked HLA typing at each locus, the association tests relied only on the typed subset. Broadly in line with IMGT annotations, most TCR beta V segments showed up in productive rearrangements about 90% or about 30% of the time in an earlier analysis of several hundred of the donors. Compared with the approximately 700-donor mean, donors in an Asian-associated ancestry cluster had fewer N-insertions in productive TCRs, according to a later genetic analysis. The earlier analysis of a few hundred of the donors excluded 15 to 20 rarely observed V segments, including chromosome 9 orphons, because counts were too low. CMV serostatus was the only immune exposure information available for the cohort. A cluster of highly shared sequence variants was judged likely to be a technical artifact of the sequencing pipeline. In a later analysis, the rate of TCR association differed among HLA loci, with DRB1 alleles having the most associated TCRs and HLA-C alleles having the fewest. In both the original and validation cohorts, the classifier was reported to diagnose cytomegalovirus status with high specificity and sensitivity. In the study, 150 to 200 TCR beta chains were listed as associated with cytomegalovirus. Specific HLA alleles were associated with roughly 16,000 TCR beta sequences at a false discovery rate of 0.05 in a later analysis. Presence/absence analyses assumed roughly uniform sequencing depth across donors, an assumption that may not hold. This cohort had only TCR beta chains sequenced, and the lack of alpha or paired-chain data limited which features could be detected. A later genetic analysis associated a missense DCLRE1C variant with V-gene and J-gene trimming of TCR beta chains, and an independent cohort replicated the association. It was suggested by the authors that the approach could potentially be generalized to other disease states and immunological phenotypes. A later analysis reported that several top co-occurrence clusters appeared linked to parvovirus B19, influenza, CMV and Epstein-Barr virus. When HLA alleles, especially DR and DQ, strongly co-occurred, attributing TCR associations to individual alleles was difficult. Three of the identified cytomegalovirus-associated TCR beta chains were confirmed in vitro to be specific for cytomegalovirus antigens. In a later analysis, most CMV-associated TCR beta chains were found to appear HLA-restricted, with HLA associations seemingly driven largely by CMV exposure. A further reported finding was that TCR beta sequences accurately predicted the HLA-A and HLA-B alleles for most subjects in the first cohort. Correlated functional status among segregating V segments might be attributable to linkage disequilibrium, but an unknown experimental factor could not be ruled out. Some IMGT-functional V segments, including TRBV6-2 and TRBV6-3, could not be distinguished by the 87-base-pair reads and were therefore excluded. In a later analysis, HLA-associated TCR beta chains showed more clonal expansion and lower generation probabilities than non-associated chains that were equally common. Most TCR sequences were observed very rarely across donors, whereas some public TCRs were present in many individuals.

The cohort consisted of hundreds of healthy bone marrow donors. Cohort members were all nominally healthy when sampled, although unrecorded immune exposures were likely present. The donor was CMV seronegative and was included in the group of under 450 seronegative cohort members. A peripheral blood sample was collected from each donor, and TCR beta sequencing was performed on peripheral blood mononuclear cells. Genomic DNA extraction from the blood cell samples was performed with the Qiagen DNeasy Blood Extraction Kit. The receptor library was made with the immunoSEQ multiplex PCR assay. For the multiplex PCR, a mixture combining 60 forward primers for TCR Vbeta segments and 13 reverse primers for TCR Jbeta segments was used. The CDR3 region of rearranged TCR beta genes was amplified from genomic DNA with a multiplex PCR assay. Amplified TCR beta libraries were sequenced as 87-base-pair reads on the Illumina HiSeq System. The authors' pipeline ran thus. A later analysis tallied roughly 80 million unique TCR beta chains across the approximately 670 repertoires, and about 12 million of those chains were shared by two or more donors. To remove PCR and sequencing errors, raw reads were error-corrected and collapsed into unique sequences using a nearest-neighbor algorithm that merged closely related sequences. Alignment of CDR3 sequences to IMGT reference sequences was used to assign V, D and J gene segments. For a sequence to be retained, a match of at least six nucleotides was required to both a V gene segment and a J gene segment. Rearrangements were called productive when the CDR3 lacked stop codons and stayed in frame with V and J; all others were non-productive. CDR3 was defined according to IMGT convention as the region running from the second conserved V-encoded cysteine to the conserved J-encoded phenylalanine. Sequences without an unambiguous match to a single V gene segment were excluded from the earlier analysis of several hundred of the donors. An earlier analysis of 587 of the donors classified V segments as functional when productive rearrangements were above 56.7% and as segregating when the standard deviation between donors was above 5%. To diagnose cytomegalovirus status from the catalog of TCR beta chain sequences, a statistical classification framework was built. A later analysis assigned V and J genes by comparing TCR nucleotide sequences with IMGT/GENE-DB human TR gene sequences. The TCRdist pipeline was used in a later analysis to assign CDR3 sequences and most-parsimonious VDJ recombination scenarios. A later analysis defined each TCR beta chain by its CDR3 amino acid sequence plus V-gene family, and excluded reads lacking a unique V-gene family. In a later analysis, a few hundred highly shared, low-generation-probability nucleotide sequences were removed to address suspected cross-contamination and a sequencing artifact. For each public chain, a later analysis derived a clonal expansion index from normalized ranks of inferred template counts within each repertoire. A later analysis computed generation probabilities with a VDJ recombination model fitted to out-of-frame rearrangements, and checked the results against IGoR. In a later analysis, TCR-TCR, TCR-HLA and TCR-CMV co-occurrence was scored with hypergeometric tests, and a repertoire-size bias correction was applied to TCR pairs. A later analysis estimated false discovery rates by permuting HLA or CMV assignments 20 times. In a later analysis, co-occurring TCRs were grouped using DBSCAN, and TCRdist sequence similarity was added for clustering within HLA-allele-positive subsets. For co-occurrence clustering, repertoires with fewer than 30,000 or more than 120,000 public chains were excluded, along with 4 to 6 repertoires with anomalous nucleotide sharing. TCRdb's version of the immuneACCESS table is confined to in-frame rearrangements and falls short of the full clone set. An unresolved V gene accounts for under half of the shortfall where checked; the remainder is of unknown origin. Clonal size and the V and J genes are those of that table, whereas D and trimming came from the DNA. The sample includes over 150,000 clones, with around 79% observed a single time. The biggest ten clones account for around 1.6% of the sample.

The receptor was derived from a woman aged 18-29 years in good health and CMV-seronegative. Source material: PBMCs. Recombination linked TRBV7-2 to TRBJ2-7, with TRBD1 identical over 7 junction bases. In nucleotide form, the sequence is TGTGCCAGCAGCTTAGGAGGGACAGTCTACGAGCAGTACTTC. It encodes CASSLGGTVYEQYF.